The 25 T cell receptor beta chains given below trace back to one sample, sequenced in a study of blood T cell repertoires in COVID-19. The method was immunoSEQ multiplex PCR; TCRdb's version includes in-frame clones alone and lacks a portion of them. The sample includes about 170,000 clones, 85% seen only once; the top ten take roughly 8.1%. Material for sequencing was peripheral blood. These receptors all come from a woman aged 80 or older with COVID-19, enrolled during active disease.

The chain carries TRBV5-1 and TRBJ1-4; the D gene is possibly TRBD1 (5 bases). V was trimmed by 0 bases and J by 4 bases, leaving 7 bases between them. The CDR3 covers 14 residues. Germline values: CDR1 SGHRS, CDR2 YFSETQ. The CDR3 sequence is CASSLGQLNEKLFF. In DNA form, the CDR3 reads TGCGCCAGCAGCTTGGGACAGCTTAATGAAAAACTGTTTTTT. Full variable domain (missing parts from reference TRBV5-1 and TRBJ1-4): KAGVTQTPRYLIKTRGQQVTLSCSPISGHRSVSWYQQTPGQGLQFLFEYFSETQRNKGNFPGRFSGRQFSNSRSEMNVSTLELGDSALYLCASSLGQLNEKLFFGSGTQLSVL.

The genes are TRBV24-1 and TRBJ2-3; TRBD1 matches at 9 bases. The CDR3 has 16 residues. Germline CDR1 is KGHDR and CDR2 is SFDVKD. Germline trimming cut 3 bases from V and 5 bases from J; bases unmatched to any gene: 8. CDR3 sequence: CATSDGGTGIVDTQYF. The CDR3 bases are TGTGCCACCAGTGATGGTGGGACAGGGATAGTAGATACGCAGTATTTT.

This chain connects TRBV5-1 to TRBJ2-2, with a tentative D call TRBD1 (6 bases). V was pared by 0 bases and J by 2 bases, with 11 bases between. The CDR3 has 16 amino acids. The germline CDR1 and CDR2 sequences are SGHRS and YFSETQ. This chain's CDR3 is CASSLALGANTGELFF. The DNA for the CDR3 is TGCGCCAGCAGCTTGGCCCTGGGGGCAAACACCGGGGAGCTGTTTTTT.

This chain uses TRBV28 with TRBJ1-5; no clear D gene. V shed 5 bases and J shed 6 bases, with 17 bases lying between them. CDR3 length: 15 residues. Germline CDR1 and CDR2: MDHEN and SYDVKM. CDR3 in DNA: TGTGCCAGCAGTCCGTCCCGGCGGGTAGGTCAGCCCCAGCATTTT. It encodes CASSPSRRVGQPQHF.

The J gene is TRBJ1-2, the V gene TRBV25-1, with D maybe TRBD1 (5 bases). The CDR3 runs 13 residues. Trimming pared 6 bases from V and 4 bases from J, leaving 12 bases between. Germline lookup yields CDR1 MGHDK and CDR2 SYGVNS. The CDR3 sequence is CASRMGGVYGYTF. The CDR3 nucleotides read TGTGCCAGCAGGATGGGGGGGGTCTATGGCTACACCTTC.

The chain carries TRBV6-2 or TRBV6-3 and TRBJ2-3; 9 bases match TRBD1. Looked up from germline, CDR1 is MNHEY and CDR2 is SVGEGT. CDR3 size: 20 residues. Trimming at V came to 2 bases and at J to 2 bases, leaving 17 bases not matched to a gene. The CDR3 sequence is CASSYPIATGGTANTDTQYF. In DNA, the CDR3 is TGTGCCAGCAGTTACCCCATCGCGACAGGGGGTACCGCTAACACAGATACGCAGTATTTT.

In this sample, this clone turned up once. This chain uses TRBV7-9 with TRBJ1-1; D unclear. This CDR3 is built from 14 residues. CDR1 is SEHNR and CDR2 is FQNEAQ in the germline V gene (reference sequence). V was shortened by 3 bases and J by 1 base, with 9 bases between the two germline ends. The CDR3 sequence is CASSFPHSNTEAFF. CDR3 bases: TGTGCCAGCAGCTTCCCCCACTCGAACACTGAAGCTTTCTTT.

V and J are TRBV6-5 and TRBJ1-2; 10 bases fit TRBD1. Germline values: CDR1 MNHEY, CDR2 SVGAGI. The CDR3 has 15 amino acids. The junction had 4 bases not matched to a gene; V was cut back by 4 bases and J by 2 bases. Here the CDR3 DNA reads TGTGCCAGCAGTTCCCGGACAGGGGGGAACTATGGCTACACCTTC. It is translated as CASSSRTGGNYGYTF.

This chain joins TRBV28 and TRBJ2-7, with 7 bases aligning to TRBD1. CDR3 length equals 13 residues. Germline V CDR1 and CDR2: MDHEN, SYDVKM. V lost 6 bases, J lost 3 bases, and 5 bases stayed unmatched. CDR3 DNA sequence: TGTGCCAGCAGCCCGGACAGGTACTACGAGCAGTACTTC. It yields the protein CASSPDRYYEQYF.

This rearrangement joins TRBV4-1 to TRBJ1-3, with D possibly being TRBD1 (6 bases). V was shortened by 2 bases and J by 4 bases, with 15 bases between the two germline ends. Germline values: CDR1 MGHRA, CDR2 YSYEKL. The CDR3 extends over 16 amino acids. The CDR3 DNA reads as TGCGCCAGCAGCCAACCCAGCAGGGGCGTCGGAAACACCATATATTTT. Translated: CASSQPSRGVGNTIYF.

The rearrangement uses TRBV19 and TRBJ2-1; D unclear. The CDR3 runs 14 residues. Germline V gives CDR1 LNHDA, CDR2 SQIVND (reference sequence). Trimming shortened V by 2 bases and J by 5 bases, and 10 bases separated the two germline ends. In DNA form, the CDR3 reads TGTGCCAGTAGTATAAGCGCCTCACACAATGAGCAGTTCTTC. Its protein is CASSISASHNEQFF.

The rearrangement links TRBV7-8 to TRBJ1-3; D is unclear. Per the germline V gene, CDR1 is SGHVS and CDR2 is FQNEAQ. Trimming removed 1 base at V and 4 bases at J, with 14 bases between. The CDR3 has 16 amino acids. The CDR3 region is CASSLGRHRTGNTIYF. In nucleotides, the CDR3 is TGTGCCAGCAGCTTAGGCAGGCATCGAACGGGAAACACCATATATTTT.

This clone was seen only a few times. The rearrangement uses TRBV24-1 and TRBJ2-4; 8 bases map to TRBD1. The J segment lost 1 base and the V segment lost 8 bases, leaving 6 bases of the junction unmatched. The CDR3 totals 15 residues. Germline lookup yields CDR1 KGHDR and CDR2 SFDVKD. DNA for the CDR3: TGTGCCACCACCAGGGGGCCGAGGGCCAAAAACATTCAGTACTTC. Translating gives CATTRGPRAKNIQYF.

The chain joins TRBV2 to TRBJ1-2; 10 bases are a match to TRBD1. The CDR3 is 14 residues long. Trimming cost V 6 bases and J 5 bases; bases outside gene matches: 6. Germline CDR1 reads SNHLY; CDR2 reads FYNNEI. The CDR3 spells CASSQRQGAYGYTF. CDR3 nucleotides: TGTGCCAGCAGCCAAAGACAGGGGGCGTATGGCTACACCTTC.

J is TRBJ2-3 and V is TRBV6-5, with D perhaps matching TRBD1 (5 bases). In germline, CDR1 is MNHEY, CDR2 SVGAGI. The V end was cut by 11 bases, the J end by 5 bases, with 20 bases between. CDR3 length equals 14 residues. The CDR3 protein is CAVGAASPKDTQYF. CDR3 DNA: TGTGCCGTTGGGGCCGCTTCTCCAAAAGATACGCAGTATTTT.

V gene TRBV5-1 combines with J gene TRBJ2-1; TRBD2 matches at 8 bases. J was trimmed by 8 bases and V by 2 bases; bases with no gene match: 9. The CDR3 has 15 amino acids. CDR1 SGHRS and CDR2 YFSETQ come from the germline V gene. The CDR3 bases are TGCGCCAGCAGCTTTTGGAGCGGGAGTGGCGATGAGCAGTTCTTC. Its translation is CASSFWSGSGDEQFF. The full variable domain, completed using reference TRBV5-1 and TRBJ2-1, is KAGVTQTPRYLIKTRGQQVTLSCSPISGHRSVSWYQQTPGQGLQFLFEYFSETQRNKGNFPGRFSGRQFSNSRSEMNVSTLELGDSALYLCASSFWSGSGDEQFFGPGTRLTVL.

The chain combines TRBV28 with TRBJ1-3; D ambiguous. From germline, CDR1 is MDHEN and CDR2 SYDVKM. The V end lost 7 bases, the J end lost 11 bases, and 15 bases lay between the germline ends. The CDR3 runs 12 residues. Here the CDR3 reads CASTPLGGPIYF. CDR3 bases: TGTGCCAGCACCCCCCTGGGAGGGCCCATATATTTT.

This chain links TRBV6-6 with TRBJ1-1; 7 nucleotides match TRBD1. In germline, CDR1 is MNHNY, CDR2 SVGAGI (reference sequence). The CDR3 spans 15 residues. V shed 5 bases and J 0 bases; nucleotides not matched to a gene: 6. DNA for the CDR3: TGTGCCAGCAGTCTGGGTGGGACAGTGAACACTGAAGCTTTCTTT. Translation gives CASSLGGTVNTEAFF.

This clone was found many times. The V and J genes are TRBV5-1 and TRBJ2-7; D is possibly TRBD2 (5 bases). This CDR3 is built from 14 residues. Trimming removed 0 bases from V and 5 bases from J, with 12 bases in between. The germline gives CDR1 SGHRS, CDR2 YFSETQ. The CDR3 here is CASSLVGDVDEQYF. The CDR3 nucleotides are TGCGCCAGCAGCTTGGTGGGAGACGTTGACGAGCAGTACTTC.

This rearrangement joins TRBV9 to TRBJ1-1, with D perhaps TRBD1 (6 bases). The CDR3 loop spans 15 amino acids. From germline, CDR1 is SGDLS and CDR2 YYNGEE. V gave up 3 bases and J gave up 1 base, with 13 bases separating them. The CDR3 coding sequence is TGTGCCAGCAGCGGCCCACAGGGTAGGAACACTGAAGCTTTCTTT. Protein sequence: CASSGPQGRNTEAFF.

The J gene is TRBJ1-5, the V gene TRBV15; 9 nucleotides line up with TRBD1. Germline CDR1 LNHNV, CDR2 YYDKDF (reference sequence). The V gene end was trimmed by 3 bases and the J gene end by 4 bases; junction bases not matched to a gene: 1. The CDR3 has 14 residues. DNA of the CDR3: TGTGCCACCAGCAGGGACAGGGGTAATCAGCCCCAGCATTTT. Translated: CATSRDRGNQPQHF.

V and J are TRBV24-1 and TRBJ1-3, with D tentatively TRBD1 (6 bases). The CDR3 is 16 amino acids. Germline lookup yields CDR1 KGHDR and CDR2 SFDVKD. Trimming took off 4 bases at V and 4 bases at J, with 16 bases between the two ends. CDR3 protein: CATSDPSGGGGNTIYF. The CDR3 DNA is TGTGCCACCAGTGACCCGTCGGGGGGCGGCGGAAACACCATATATTTT.

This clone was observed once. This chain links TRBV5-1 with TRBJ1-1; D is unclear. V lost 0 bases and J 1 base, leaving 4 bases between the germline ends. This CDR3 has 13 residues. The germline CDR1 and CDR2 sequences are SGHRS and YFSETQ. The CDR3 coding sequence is TGCGCCAGCAGCTTGGCCCGGAACACTGAAGCTTTCTTT. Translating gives CASSLARNTEAFF. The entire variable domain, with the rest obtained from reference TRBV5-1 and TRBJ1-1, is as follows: KAGVTQTPRYLIKTRGQQVTLSCSPISGHRSVSWYQQTPGQGLQFLFEYFSETQRNKGNFPGRFSGRQFSNSRSEMNVSTLELGDSALYLCASSLARNTEAFFGQGTRLTVV.

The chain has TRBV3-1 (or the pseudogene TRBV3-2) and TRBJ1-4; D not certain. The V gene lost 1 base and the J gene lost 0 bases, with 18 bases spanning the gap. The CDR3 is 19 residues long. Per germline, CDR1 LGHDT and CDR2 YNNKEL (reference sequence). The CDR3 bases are TGTGCCAGCAGCCAAGCCCCGGGCTTCTCGAGGGCAACTAATGAAAAACTGTTTTTT. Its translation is CASSQAPGFSRATNEKLFF.

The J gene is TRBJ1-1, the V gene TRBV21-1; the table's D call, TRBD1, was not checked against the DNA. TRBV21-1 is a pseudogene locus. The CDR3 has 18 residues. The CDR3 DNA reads TGTGCCAGCAGCAAAGTTTGGGGCTTTAGGAGTTACTACACTGAAGCTTTCTTT. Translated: CASSKVWGFRSYYTEAFF.